The T cell receptor (beta chain) under discussion was sequenced for a study of shared clonotypes between healthy human individuals. TCRdb keeps only in-frame clones here, not all; method: immunoSEQ multiplex PCR. The sample includes a few hundred thousand clones, around 81% of them seen just once. Tens of millions of PBMCs were counted before genomic DNA extraction. This CDR3 comprises 19 residues. Germline lookup yields CDR1 MNHNS and CDR2 SASEGT. V shed 0 bases and J 8 bases; nucleotides not matched to a gene: 13. Notes on the study in general: Sampling used blood alone; tissue repertoires probably differ.

This clone was seen many times. The antigen is not known. This clonotype originated in a woman aged 40 to 49 in good health. Some clones in this sample may be carry-over from other donors' samples. V usage is TRBV6-1 and J usage is TRBJ2-1, with 13 bases lining up with TRBD2. The sample comprised PBMCs. CDR3 sequence: CASSEARPRGLAGRYEQFF. The CDR3 DNA reads TGTGCCAGCAGTGAAGCCCGGCCTAGGGGACTAGCGGGAAGATATGAGCAGTTCTTC.